This T cell receptor beta chain was documented in a study of shared clonotypes between healthy human individuals. The assay was immunoSEQ multiplex PCR, and TCRdb's table has in-frame clones only and misses some. Of just under 350,000 clones in the sample, 73% are singletons; the top ten hold over 9.5%. V was cut by 2 bases and J by 1 base, with 8 bases left in between. CDR3 length: 13 amino acids. Per germline, CDR1 GTSNPN and CDR2 SVGIG (reference sequence). The V and J genes are TRBV30 and TRBJ1-1; D might be TRBD1 (5 bases). The sample taken for sequencing was memory CD4+ T cells sorted from blood. The subset was: CD45RA-negative fraction. The TCR comes from a man aged 30 to 39 in good health. The CDR3 reads CAWSKRGNTEAFF. The CDR3 DNA sequence: TGTGCCTGGAGTAAGAGGGGGAACACTGAAGCTTTCTTT.